Below are 27 T cell receptor beta chains sequenced from a single sample in a study of vaccination effects on CD4 cells after COVID-19. Their antigens are not known. Sequencing in the ViraFEST assay came after antigen-specific CD4+ T cells had been expanded with viral peptide pools, which were used to stimulate PBMC. CD4+ T cell isolation took place after 10 days of culture. The study found no prior SARS-CoV-2 infection in the vaccine recipients, who tested negative for nucleocapsid antibodies. Sequencing used immunoSEQ multiplex PCR; TCRdb keeps in-frame clones, though not all of them. Altogether approximately 70,000 clones are present, around 74% being singletons, with the ten largest covering less than 3%. The source was CD4+ T cells from PBMCs cultured with HCoV-NL63 spike peptides, collected before COVID-19 vaccination. All receptors come from a human donor who received a COVID-19 vaccine.

The chain joins TRBV2 to TRBJ1-2; 8 bases align to TRBD1. The length of the CDR3 is 13 residues. J lost 7 bases, V lost 1 base, and 2 bases had no gene match. Germline CDR1 is SNHLY and CDR2 is FYNNEI. CDR3 residues: CASSEGRGRGYTF. The CDR3 nucleotides are TGTGCCAGCAGTGAAGGCAGGGGGCGTGGCTACACCTTC.

The chain combines TRBV24-1 with TRBJ2-5, with D perhaps matching TRBD2 (6 bases). The CDR3 totals 16 residues. Trimming stripped 5 bases from V and 0 bases from J, with 15 bases between. Germline CDR1 is KGHDR and CDR2 is SFDVKD. The CDR3 bases are TGTGCCACCAGTGGCCTAGGGCGGGGCCACCAAGAGACCCAGTACTTC. Its translation is CATSGLGRGHQETQYF.

CDR3 amino acids: CASSPGQDTEAFF. CDR3 coding DNA: TGTGCCAGTAGCCCGGGACAGGACACTGAAGCTTTCTTT. The rearrangement joins TRBV19 to TRBJ1-1; 8 nucleotides align to TRBD1. CDR1 LNHDA and CDR2 SQIVND come from the germline V gene (reference sequence). The J segment lost 3 bases and the V segment lost 6 bases, leaving 3 bases of the junction unmatched. This CDR3 is built from 13 residues.

CDR3 in amino acids: CASSYDGMGYSRMHNSPLHF. CDR3 bases: TGTGCCAGCAGTTACGACGGGATGGGCTACAGTCGGATGCATAATTCACCCCTCCACTTT. V gene TRBV6-2 or TRBV6-3 combines with J gene TRBJ1-6; D call uncertain. There are 20 residues in the CDR3. CDR1 is MNHEY and CDR2 is SVGEGT in the germline V gene. V was cut by 2 bases and J by 5 bases, with 25 bases left in between.

A few counts support this clone. The chain joins TRBV11-2 to TRBJ1-2; weak D call: TRBD1 (6 bases). This CDR3 region has 16 residues. Germline assignment: CDR1 SGHAT and CDR2 FQNNGV. V lost 5 bases and J lost 8, with 24 bases in between. Written as DNA, the CDR3 is TGTGCCAGCAGCCCACGACAGGATGCCGTTTCTACAGGCTACACCTTC. Translation gives CASSPRQDAVSTGYTF.

V usage is TRBV11-2 and J usage is TRBJ2-5; D gene ambiguous. Germline-derived CDR1 and CDR2 are SGHAT and FQNNGV. V was cut by 2 bases and J by 7 bases, with 5 bases left in between. This CDR3 is built from 11 residues. The CDR3 is CASSLMGTQYF. CDR3 in DNA: TGTGCCAGCAGCTTAATGGGGACCCAGTACTTC.

This clone was counted a single time. The rearrangement links TRBV21-1 to TRBJ2-7. TRBV21-1 is a known pseudogene. The CDR3 consists of 17 residues. The CDR3 here is CASSPGGPGVPTREQYV. The CDR3, as DNA: TGTGCCAGCAGCCCCGGCGGACCCGGCGTCCCAACGCGGGAGCAGTACGTC.

The V call is TRBV7-9, the J call TRBJ1-1, with D perhaps TRBD1 (5 bases). V shed 3 bases and J shed 0 bases, with 8 bases lying between them. Germline V lookup: CDR1 SEHNR, CDR2 FQNEAQ (reference sequence). The CDR3 runs to 14 residues. DNA of the CDR3: TGTGCCAGCAGCTTTGGGGGGATGAACACTGAAGCTTTCTTT. Translation gives CASSFGGMNTEAFF.

The V gene is TRBV6-6, the J gene TRBJ1-1, with 8 bases that match TRBD1. With V trimmed by 5 bases and J by 3 bases, 11 bases remained unmatched. The CDR3 extends over 16 amino acids. Germline V lookup: CDR1 MNHNY, CDR2 SVGAGI (reference sequence). In DNA, the CDR3 is TGTGCCAGCAGTCTGGACAGGGCCGCGAGGTACACTGAAGCTTTCTTT. Protein sequence: CASSLDRAARYTEAFF.

The gene calls are TRBV19 and TRBJ2-2; unclear D gene. CDR1 and CDR2 from the germline V gene are LNHDA and SQIVND (reference sequence). This CDR3 contains 14 residues. V was trimmed by 3 bases and J by 1 base, leaving 6 bases between them. Written as DNA, the CDR3 is TGTGCCAGTAGTATTACACAGAACACCGGGGAGCTGTTTTTT. It translates to CASSITQNTGELFF.

This clone appeared a single time. J is TRBJ1-5 and V is TRBV18; 10 bases are a match to TRBD1. CDR1 is KGHSH, CDR2 LQKENI, per germline. V lost 5 bases to trimming and J lost 5 bases; unmatched junction nucleotides: 6. The CDR3 contains 15 residues. The CDR3, as DNA: TGTGCCAGCTCAGCGACAGGGGGCGGAGATCAGCCCCAGCATTTT. It specifies CASSATGGGDQPQHF.

CDR3 DNA sequence: TGTGCCAGCAGTGACTCAGTCTACAACACCGGGGAGCTGTTTTTT. The encoded protein is CASSDSVYNTGELFF. The chain is built from TRBV6-4 and TRBJ2-2; D not resolved. This CDR3 has 15 residues. V lost 0 bases to trimming and J lost 2 bases, with 7 bases between them. Germline V gene sequence: CDR1 MRHNA, CDR2 SNTAGT.

This chain joins TRBV19 and TRBJ1-3; D unclear. The CDR3 has 13 residues. The germline V and J ends were trimmed by 7 bases and 4 bases, with 11 bases remaining between them. The germline CDR1 and CDR2 sequences are LNHDA and SQIVND (reference sequence). The CDR3 region is CASTRARGNTIYF. CDR3 nucleotide sequence: TGTGCCAGTACCCGGGCTAGAGGAAACACCATATATTTT.

The V and J genes are TRBV7-3 and TRBJ2-1; D is possibly TRBD2 (5 bases). Germline CDR1 and CDR2: SGHTA and FQGTGA. Between the trimmed V and J ends, which lost 1 base and 6 bases, there was a span of 13 bases. The CDR3 has 15 residues. CDR3 amino acids: CASSLREFRFNEQFF. For the CDR3, the DNA is TGTGCCAGCAGCTTAAGGGAGTTTAGGTTCAATGAGCAGTTCTTC.

The DNA of the CDR3 is TGTGCCAGCAGCTTAGGTAAGAGGAACACTGAAGCTTTCTTT. This codes for CASSLGKRNTEAFF. The genes are TRBV7-8 and TRBJ1-1, with D unclear. Germline CDR1 is SGHVS and CDR2 is FQNEAQ. V gave up 1 base and J gave up 1 base, with 7 bases separating them. The CDR3 contains 14 residues.

The rearrangement joins TRBV21-1 to TRBJ2-7; the table calls TRBD1, which could not be checked here. TRBV21-1 is reported as a pseudogene. The CDR3 runs to 18 residues. The CDR3 loop is CASSKRTRTGGDSYEQYV. The CDR3 nucleotides are TGTGCCAGCAGCAAACGAACCAGGACAGGGGGCGATTCCTACGAGCAGTACGTC.

This sequence joins TRBV2 and TRBJ1-2; maybe TRBD1 (5 bases). The germline CDR1 and CDR2 sequences are SNHLY and FYNNEI. The CDR3 contains 14 residues. V was shortened by 6 bases and J by 2 bases, with 13 bases between the two germline ends. The CDR3 loop reads CASSAVGGNYGYTF. The DNA for the CDR3 is TGTGCCAGCAGCGCCGTTGGGGGGAACTATGGCTACACCTTC. The full variable domain, rest sourced from reference TRBV2 and TRBJ1-2, is EPEVTQTPSHQVTQMGQEVILRCVPISNHLYFYWYRQILGQKVEFLVSFYNNEISEKSEIFDDQFSVERPDGSNFTLKIRSTKLEDSAMYFCASSAVGGNYGYTFGSGTRLTVV.

The V call is TRBV15, the J call TRBJ1-5, with D possibly matching TRBD1 (5 bases). The V and J ends lost 3 bases and 1 base respectively, with 13 bases between them. Germline V gene sequence: CDR1 LNHNV, CDR2 YYDKDF (reference sequence). The CDR3 is 16 residues long. The CDR3 here is CATSRTLQGSNQPQHF. DNA for the CDR3: TGTGCCACCAGCAGGACACTTCAGGGAAGCAATCAGCCCCAGCATTTT. The full variable domain, in which reference TRBV15 and TRBJ1-5 provide the parts outside the CDR3, is DAMVIQNPRYQVTQFGKPVTLSCSQTLNHNVMYWYQQKSSQAPKLLFHYYDKDFNNEADTPDNFQSRRPNTSFCFLDIRSPGLGDTAMYLCATSRTLQGSNQPQHFGDGTRLSIL.

This chain joins TRBV28 and TRBJ2-1; the D gene could be TRBD1 or TRBD2 (6 bases each). CDR3 length: 14 amino acids. V lost 6 bases and J 10 bases, leaving 19 bases between the germline ends. The germline CDR1 and CDR2 sequences are MDHEN and SYDVKM. CDR3 bases: TGTGCCAGCAGGGGGGGCTACCACCGAATAGAGCAGTTCTTC. This translates into CASRGGYHRIEQFF.

J is TRBJ2-3 and V is TRBV20-1, with no clear D. This CDR3 contains 12 residues. Germline V gene sequence: CDR1 DFQATT, CDR2 SNEGSKA (reference sequence). V lost 3 bases and J 3 bases, leaving 7 bases between the germline ends. The CDR3 loop reads CSASNPTDTQYF. CDR3 in DNA: TGCAGTGCTAGTAACCCGACAGATACGCAGTATTTT.

This chain joins TRBV6-5 and TRBJ2-6; TRBD1 might be the D (6 bases). The V gene's germline CDR1 is MNHEY and CDR2 SVGAGI. This CDR3 region has 16 residues. The germline V and J ends were trimmed by 0 bases and 4 bases, with 10 bases remaining between them. The CDR3 DNA reads as TGTGCCAGCAGTTACTCGGGGGCGCGGGGGGCCAACGTCCTGACTTTC. Protein: CASSYSGARGANVLTF.

The rearrangement links TRBV21-1 to TRBJ2-1; the D segment call TRBD2 is taken from the table without a DNA check. TRBV21-1 is a known pseudogene. This CDR3 is built from 16 residues. The CDR3: CASSKGWRLSYNEQFF. CDR3 nucleotides: TGTGCCAGCAGCAAAGGTTGGAGACTCTCCTACAATGAGCAGTTCTTC.

The V call is TRBV20-1, the J call TRBJ1-1; a possible D gene is TRBD1 (6 bases). Germline V gives CDR1 DFQATT, CDR2 SNEGSKA (reference sequence). The CDR3 length is 13 residues. The V end was cut by 3 bases, the J end by 1 base, with 9 bases between. In nucleotides, the CDR3 is TGCAGTGCTAGTGGGACACAGAACACTGAAGCTTTCTTT. Translation gives CSASGTQNTEAFF.

The chain uses TRBV5-1 and TRBJ2-3; 7 bases fit TRBD1. V dropped 0 bases and J dropped 4; count of bases not matched to a gene: 8. CDR3 length: 16 amino acids. Germline V CDR1 and CDR2: SGHRS, YFSETQ. CDR3 bases: TGCGCCAGCAGCTTGGGGAATAGGGGGCAGGCAGATACGCAGTATTTT. Amino acids: CASSLGNRGQADTQYF.

The rearrangement joins TRBV14 to TRBJ2-3; no clear D gene. The length of the CDR3 is 14 residues. Looked up from germline, CDR1 is SGHDN and CDR2 is FVKESK. The V gene lost 2 bases and the J gene lost 4 bases, with 10 bases spanning the gap. The CDR3 DNA follows: TGTGCCAGCAGCCAAAATCGGCTAGCAGATACGCAGTATTTT. Its translation is CASSQNRLADTQYF.

The rearrangement uses TRBV19 and TRBJ2-3; 7 positions match TRBD2. CDR1 is LNHDA, CDR2 SQIVND, per germline (reference sequence). The V gene end was trimmed by 6 bases and the J gene end by 0 bases; junction bases not matched to a gene: 15. CDR3 length: 18 residues. The CDR3 sequence is CASRTSSFVGGSTDTQYF. In DNA, the CDR3 is TGTGCCAGTAGGACCTCAAGTTTCGTGGGGGGGAGCACAGATACGCAGTATTTT. Variable domain in full (rest from reference TRBV19 and TRBJ2-3): DGGITQSPKYLFRKEGQNVTLSCEQNLNHDAMYWYRQDPGQGLRLIYYSQIVNDFQKGDIAEGYSVSREKKESFPLTVTSAQKNPTAFYLCASRTSSFVGGSTDTQYFGPGTRLTVL.

The CDR3 DNA sequence: TGTGCCAGCAGAGGACTAGCGAGAGAGACCCAGTACTTC. Translating gives CASRGLARETQYF. The J gene is TRBJ2-5, the V gene TRBV6-5; 9 bases line up with TRBD2. Germline V gene lookup returns CDR1 MNHEY and CDR2 SVGAGI. The CDR3 consists of 13 residues. V lost 6 bases to trimming and J lost 4 bases; unmatched junction nucleotides: 3.